A single sample gave rise to the 22 T cell receptor beta chains below, sequenced in a study of blood T cell repertoires in COVID-19. Here immunoSEQ multiplex PCR was the method, and the copy in TCRdb shows in-frame clones only, minus some. Among approximately 110,000 clones listed, 75% to 90% were seen once. Source material: peripheral blood. The receptors stem from a woman in her sixties or seventies with acute or convalescent COVID-19.

The V gene is TRBV30, the J gene TRBJ1-1; D unclear. Trimming removed 2 bases at V and 4 bases at J, with 17 bases between. The CDR3 totals 15 residues. Germline CDR1 and CDR2: GTSNPN and SVGIG (reference sequence). CDR3 protein: CAWSPIGPPGTEAFF. Written as DNA, the CDR3 is TGTGCCTGGAGTCCCATCGGCCCGCCGGGCACTGAAGCTTTCTTT.

The chain employs TRBV5-1 and TRBJ1-1; a weak D match, TRBD1 (6 bases). The ends were cut back, 3 bases at V and 5 bases at J, with 14 bases in the middle. CDR3 size: 14 residues. From germline, CDR1 is SGHRS and CDR2 YFSETQ. The CDR3 sequence is CASSSGGGRTEAFF. Here the CDR3 DNA reads TGCGCCAGCAGCTCTGGCGGGGGCCGGACTGAAGCTTTCTTT.

This clone was seen only a few times. The chain joins TRBV7-6 to TRBJ2-7; TRBD2 matches 10 bases. The CDR3 loop spans 17 amino acids. Germline CDR1 SGHVS, CDR2 FNYEAQ. Trimming took 4 bases from V and 0 from J; bases not matched to a gene: 9. CDR3 nucleotide sequence: TGTGCCAGCAGCTGGACTAGCGGTTTCGGCCTCTCCTACGAGCAGTACTTC. Protein: CASSWTSGFGLSYEQYF.

CDR3 residues: CASSQDTEAFF. CDR3 in DNA: TGTGCCAGCAGCCAAGATACAGAAGCTTTCTTT. V usage is TRBV4-2 and J usage is TRBJ1-1; the D is unclear. Trimming took 0 bases from V and 8 from J, leaving 4 bases between them. This CDR3 has 11 amino acids. Germline CDR1 is LGHNA and CDR2 is YNFKEQ.

The chain joins TRBV2 to TRBJ2-1; 13 bases are shared with TRBD2. V lost 7 bases to trimming and J lost 9 bases; unmatched junction nucleotides: 9. This CDR3 region has 15 residues. Looked up from germline, CDR1 is SNHLY and CDR2 is FYNNEI. CDR3 in amino acids: CASTRTSGGVGEQFF. In DNA, the CDR3 is TGTGCCAGCACTAGGACTAGCGGGGGAGTGGGTGAGCAGTTCTTC.

V gene TRBV2 combines with J gene TRBJ2-6; 11 nucleotides agree with TRBD1. Germline CDR1 and CDR2: SNHLY and FYNNEI. Losses at the gene ends were 6 bases for V and 1 base for J; bases not matched to a gene: 2. The CDR3 has 16 amino acids. CDR3 sequence reads: CASRDRGRSGANVLTF. The CDR3 region has the DNA TGTGCCAGCAGGGACAGGGGGCGGTCTGGGGCCAACGTCCTGACTTTC.

This chain links TRBV2 with TRBJ2-1, with 7 bases identical to TRBD2. Germline V gene sequence: CDR1 SNHLY, CDR2 FYNNEI. V trimming: 5 bases; J trimming: 8 bases; junction bases outside the gene matches: 15. The CDR3 spans 16 residues. CDR3 protein: CASSPEGLRGFDEQFF. CDR3 DNA: TGTGCCAGCAGTCCAGAGGGATTGCGGGGGTTCGATGAGCAGTTCTTC.

The chain links TRBV30 to TRBJ1-5; TRBD1 is a possible D gene (6 bases). The CDR3 runs to 13 residues. V was pared by 7 bases and J by 7 bases, with 17 bases between. Germline V gene data show CDR1 as GTSNPN and CDR2 as SVGIG (reference sequence). The CDR3: CASGHRGEQPQHF. As DNA, the CDR3 is TGTGCCTCGGGACACCGGGGGGAACAGCCCCAGCATTTT.

The rearrangement joins TRBV9 to TRBJ1-1, with D perhaps matching TRBD1 (6 bases). The CDR3 runs to 15 residues. Deletions cut 3 bases from V and 3 bases from J, with 15 bases between. CDR1 and CDR2 (germline): SGDLS, YYNGEE. Here the CDR3 DNA reads TGTGCCAGCAGCGCAACAGGGTTCCTGGACACTGAAGCTTTCTTT. Protein sequence: CASSATGFLDTEAFF.

This clone occurred once. The chain is built from TRBV24-1 and TRBJ2-3; D unclear. Trimming removed 3 bases at V and 6 bases at J, with 9 bases between. The CDR3 sequence is 13 residues long. Germline CDR1 reads KGHDR; CDR2 reads SFDVKD. CDR3: CATSDHHKDTQYF. The CDR3 region has the DNA TGTGCCACCAGTGATCACCACAAGGATACGCAGTATTTT.

The genes are TRBV28 and TRBJ2-6; 7 positions match TRBD1. V trimming: 3 bases; J trimming: 0 bases; junction bases outside the gene matches: 5. This CDR3 spans 17 amino acids. Germline V lookup: CDR1 MDHEN, CDR2 SYDVKM. The CDR3: CASSFDRAYSGANVLTF. The DNA of the CDR3 is TGTGCCAGCAGTTTTGACAGGGCATACTCTGGGGCCAACGTCCTGACTTTC.

The chain is built from TRBV28 and TRBJ2-2; 8 bases map to TRBD1. Germline CDR1 is MDHEN and CDR2 is SYDVKM. V was pared by 3 bases and J by 7 bases, with 7 bases of the junction left unmatched. The CDR3 runs 15 residues. DNA for the CDR3: TGTGCCAGCAGTTTCGACAGGGGAAAGGGCGGGGAGCTGTTTTTT. This gives the protein CASSFDRGKGGELFF.

V is TRBV30 and J is TRBJ2-3; TRBD2 matches at 11 bases. CDR3 length equals 14 residues. J was trimmed by 2 bases and V by 4 bases; bases with no gene match: 2. Germline CDR1 reads GTSNPN; CDR2 reads SVGIG (reference sequence). The chain's CDR3 is CAWTSGRTTDTQYF. The CDR3 nucleotides read TGTGCCTGGACTAGCGGGAGGACCACAGATACGCAGTATTTT.

This rearrangement joins TRBV9 to TRBJ1-1; D not certain. Per the germline V gene, CDR1 is SGDLS and CDR2 is YYNGEE. Trimming took off 0 bases at V and 0 bases at J, with 18 bases between the two ends. This CDR3 has 18 amino acids. CDR3 sequence reads: CASSVEEYPYPLNTEAFF. The CDR3 DNA follows: TGTGCCAGCAGCGTAGAAGAGTACCCCTACCCCCTGAACACTGAAGCTTTCTTT.

This chain uses TRBV9 with TRBJ2-1; 7 bases agree with TRBD2. Unmatched junction bases numbered 11, after V lost 4 bases and J lost 7 bases. The CDR3 sequence is 15 residues long. Looked up from germline, CDR1 is SGDLS and CDR2 is YYNGEE. In DNA form, the CDR3 reads TGTGCCAGCAGCCCTGTTGGGGGGGGTGGAAATGAGCAGTTCTTC. Amino acids: CASSPVGGGGNEQFF. Full variable domain (outside the CDR3, taken from reference TRBV9 and TRBJ2-1): DSGVTQTPKHLITATGQRVTLRCSPRSGDLSVYWYQQSLDQGLQFLIQYYNGEERAKGNILERFSAQQFPDLHSELNLSSLELGDSALYFCASSPVGGGGNEQFFGPGTRLTVL.

The chain has TRBV7-2 and TRBJ2-7; perhaps TRBD1 as D (6 bases). The CDR3 consists of 13 residues. V was pared by 2 bases and J by 2 bases, with 7 bases between. Per germline, CDR1 SGHTA and CDR2 FQGNSA. The CDR3 protein is CASSLTGPYEQYF. The CDR3 bases are TGTGCCAGCAGCTTAACAGGGCCCTACGAGCAGTACTTC.

The chain has TRBV19 and TRBJ2-5; 7 bases match TRBD1. The CDR3 length is 15 residues. V was pared by 0 bases and J by 4 bases, with 5 bases of the junction left unmatched. CDR1 LNHDA and CDR2 SQIVND come from the germline V gene (reference sequence). CDR3 in DNA: TGTGCCAGTAGTATAGACCGACAGGGTCGAGAGACCCAGTACTTC. Its translation is CASSIDRQGRETQYF.

J is TRBJ1-5 and V is TRBV6-5; 7 bases agree with TRBD1. The CDR3 length is 15 residues. V gave up 5 bases and J gave up 2 bases; unmatched junction bases: 6. Germline V CDR1 and CDR2: MNHEY, SVGAGI. The CDR3 sequence: CASSPDRARNQPQHF. The CDR3 DNA reads TGTGCCAGCAGTCCCGACAGGGCCCGCAATCAGCCCCAGCATTTT.

This chain links TRBV11-2 with TRBJ1-4; D may be TRBD1 (6 bases). CDR1 and CDR2 (germline): SGHAT, FQNNGV. The CDR3 sequence is 14 residues long. V gave up 3 bases and J gave up 8 bases, with 13 bases separating them. The CDR3 DNA sequence: TGTGCCAGCAGCTTGATAACAGACAGGGAAAAACTGTTTTTT. This encodes CASSLITDREKLFF. Filled out from reference TRBV11-2 and TRBJ1-4, the complete variable domain reads EAGVAQSPRYKIIEKRQSVAFWCNPISGHATLYWYQQILGQGPKLLIQFQNNGVVDDSQLPKDRFSAERLKGVDSTLKIQPAKLEDSAVYLCASSLITDREKLFFGSGTQLSVL.

CDR3 bases: TGCAGCGCCGTCAGACAGGCGAGTGAAAAACTGTTTTTT. As protein: CSAVRQASEKLFF. The chain is built from TRBV29-1 and TRBJ1-4; possible D gene TRBD1, 6 bases. The CDR3 spans 13 residues. In germline, CDR1 is SQVTM, CDR2 ANQGSEA. Trimming removed 7 bases from V and 7 bases from J, with 16 bases in between.

This sequence joins TRBV5-4 and TRBJ2-3; TRBD2 is a possible D gene (6 bases). The germline V gene encodes CDR1 SGHNT and CDR2 YYREEE (reference sequence). The V gene lost 3 bases and the J gene lost 4 bases, with 12 bases spanning the gap. The CDR3 sequence is 14 residues long. In DNA, the CDR3 is TGTGCCAGCAGCTCTGACCCGGGGGCAGATACGCAGTATTTT. It translates to CASSSDPGADTQYF.

J is TRBJ1-1 and V is TRBV9, with D perhaps matching TRBD1 (5 bases). The CDR3 runs to 15 residues. Per germline, CDR1 SGDLS and CDR2 YYNGEE. The V end was cut by 4 bases, the J end by 0 bases, with 13 bases between. CDR3 sequence: CASSPTTTVNTEAFF. The CDR3 DNA sequence: TGTGCCAGCAGCCCTACCACGACAGTGAACACTGAAGCTTTCTTT.